The rows below give T cell receptor beta chains drawn from one sample of a study of T cells after yellow fever vaccination. A single record per CDR3 protein comes from TCRdb applying MiXCR to the 5' RACE reads. The sample holds around 590,000 distinct CDR3 sequences, around an eighth seen once. The sequencing here drew on PBMCs, taken on the day of the yellow fever booster vaccination. The source of these receptors is a man aged 30 to 39 who received the YFV17D yellow fever vaccine. The CDR3 runs from the conserved cysteine through the conserved F or W. The order of the fields is J gene, D gene, clone size, V gene, CDR3 protein, CDR3 DNA. D genes are given only for firm matches. Not every row has a clone size; where given, it reads once, few, many or a size class.

j_call: TRBJ1-1
d_call: .
clone_size: .
v_call: TRBV7-8
cdr3_aa: CASSPTDREAFF
cdr3_nt: TGTGCCAGCAGCCCGACCGACCGTGAAGCTTTCTTT

j_call: TRBJ2-1
d_call: TRBD2
clone_size: .
v_call: TRBV12-5
cdr3_aa: CASGPHPGGGYNEQFF
cdr3_nt: TGTGCTAGTGGTCCTCACCCGGGGGGAGGCTACAATGAGCAGTTCTTC

j_call: TRBJ2-7
d_call: TRBD2
clone_size: few
v_call: TRBV6-1
cdr3_aa: CASSPVTSVYEQYF
cdr3_nt: TGTGCCAGCAGTCCCGTGACTAGCGTCTACGAGCAGTACTTC

j_call: TRBJ2-5
d_call: .
clone_size: many
v_call: TRBV30
cdr3_aa: CAWSWRRETQYF
cdr3_nt: TGTGCCTGGAGTTGGCGTCGAGAGACCCAGTACTTC

j_call: TRBJ1-1
d_call: .
clone_size: many
v_call: TRBV5-1
cdr3_aa: CASSLGPMSMAFF
cdr3_nt: TGCGCCAGCAGCTTGGGCCCGATGAGTATGGCTTTCTTT

j_call: TRBJ2-5
d_call: TRBD2
clone_size: .
v_call: TRBV5-1
cdr3_aa: CASSPGLAGAETQYF
cdr3_nt: TGCGCCAGCAGCCCCGGACTAGCGGGAGCGGAGACCCAGTACTTC

j_call: TRBJ2-4
d_call: .
clone_size: few
v_call: TRBV7-2
cdr3_aa: CASSLGGAWDKNIQYF
cdr3_nt: TGTGCCAGCAGCTTAGGGGGGGCGTGGGACAAAAACATTCAGTACTTC

j_call: TRBJ2-3
d_call: TRBD1
clone_size: few
v_call: TRBV10-3
cdr3_aa: CAIRIDRALTDTQYF
cdr3_nt: TGTGCCATCAGAATCGACAGGGCCTTGACAGATACGCAGTATTTT

j_call: TRBJ2-7
d_call: .
clone_size: many
v_call: TRBV7-2
cdr3_aa: CASREASSYEQYF
cdr3_nt: TGTGCCAGCAGGGAAGCGAGTTCTTACGAGCAGTACTTC

j_call: TRBJ2-7
d_call: .
clone_size: few
v_call: TRBV11-2
cdr3_aa: CASSFGTSFGEQYF
cdr3_nt: TGTGCCAGCAGCTTCGGGACGTCTTTCGGCGAGCAGTACTTC

j_call: TRBJ1-2
d_call: .
clone_size: few
v_call: TRBV5-1
cdr3_aa: CASSPGLGGYTF
cdr3_nt: TGCGCCAGCAGCCCAGGGCTCGGCGGCTACACCTTC

j_call: TRBJ2-1
d_call: .
clone_size: .
v_call: TRBV7-2
cdr3_aa: CASSSRVGGSYNEQFF
cdr3_nt: TGTGCCAGCAGCTCACGGGTCGGTGGCTCCTACAATGAGCAGTTCTTC

j_call: TRBJ2-3
d_call: TRBD2
clone_size: .
v_call: TRBV9
cdr3_aa: CASSGTSAKSTDTQYF
cdr3_nt: TGTGCCAGCAGCGGAACTAGCGCAAAAAGCACAGATACGCAGTATTTT

j_call: TRBJ2-3
d_call: TRBD2
clone_size: few
v_call: TRBV3-1
cdr3_aa: CASSQEGGPTRVTQYF
cdr3_nt: TGTGCCAGCAGCCAAGAGGGAGGGCCTACAAGGGTTACGCAGTATTTT

j_call: TRBJ2-1
d_call: TRBD2
clone_size: many
v_call: TRBV4-3
cdr3_aa: CASSQDSGILYEQFF
cdr3_nt: TGCGCCAGCAGCCAAGATAGCGGGATACTCTATGAGCAGTTCTTC

j_call: TRBJ2-7
d_call: .
clone_size: .
v_call: TRBV3-1
cdr3_aa: CASSQVGGLLYEQYF
cdr3_nt: TGTGCCAGCAGCCAAGTGGGGGGACTTCTCTACGAGCAGTACTTC

j_call: TRBJ2-1
d_call: .
clone_size: .
v_call: TRBV2
cdr3_aa: CASRPAASHNEQFF
cdr3_nt: TGTGCCAGCAGGCCCGCGGCCAGCCACAATGAGCAGTTCTTC

j_call: TRBJ1-2
d_call: .
clone_size: few
v_call: TRBV29-1
cdr3_aa: CSVDPEYGYTF
cdr3_nt: TGCAGCGTTGATCCTGAGTATGGCTACACCTTC

j_call: TRBJ2-7
d_call: .
clone_size: few
v_call: TRBV10-3
cdr3_aa: CAISVGQSYEQYF
cdr3_nt: TGTGCCATCAGTGTAGGACAGTCCTACGAGCAGTACTTC

j_call: TRBJ2-1
d_call: TRBD2
clone_size: few
v_call: TRBV2
cdr3_aa: CASSEFGLAGVSSYNEQFF
cdr3_nt: TGTGCCAGCAGTGAATTTGGACTAGCGGGAGTGAGCTCCTACAATGAGCAGTTCTTC

j_call: TRBJ2-2
d_call: TRBD2
clone_size: .
v_call: TRBV25-1
cdr3_aa: CASSEVGAGVFTGELFF
cdr3_nt: TGTGCCAGCAGTGAGGTCGGGGCGGGAGTTTTTACCGGGGAGCTGTTTTTT

j_call: TRBJ2-7
d_call: .
clone_size: few
v_call: TRBV9
cdr3_aa: CASSVTPGVLYEQYF
cdr3_nt: TGTGCCAGCAGCGTAACCCCAGGGGTTCTCTACGAGCAGTACTTC

j_call: TRBJ2-1
d_call: .
clone_size: few
v_call: TRBV19
cdr3_aa: CASSNRGHNEQFF
cdr3_nt: TGTGCCAGTAGTAACCGGGGGCACAATGAGCAGTTCTTC

j_call: TRBJ2-7
d_call: .
clone_size: few
v_call: TRBV28
cdr3_aa: CASSLLQGPYEQYF
cdr3_nt: TGTGCCAGCAGTTTATTGCAGGGGCCCTACGAGCAGTACTTC

j_call: TRBJ2-3
d_call: TRBD1
clone_size: .
v_call: TRBV28
cdr3_aa: CASSTGTGTDTQYF
cdr3_nt: TGTGCCAGCAGTACCGGGACAGGGACAGATACGCAGTATTTT

j_call: TRBJ2-3
d_call: .
clone_size: .
v_call: TRBV20-1
cdr3_aa: CSASEGTHQTQYF
cdr3_nt: TGCAGTGCTAGCGAAGGGACTCACCAAACGCAGTATTTT

j_call: TRBJ2-6
d_call: .
clone_size: many
v_call: TRBV5-1
cdr3_aa: CASSSTTGSGANVLTF
cdr3_nt: TGCGCCAGCAGCTCCACTACAGGGAGTGGGGCCAACGTCCTGACTTTC

j_call: TRBJ2-1
d_call: .
clone_size: few
v_call: TRBV24-1
cdr3_aa: CATSEDYEQFF
cdr3_nt: TGTGCCACCAGTGAAGACTATGAGCAGTTCTTC

j_call: TRBJ2-2
d_call: .
clone_size: .
v_call: TRBV29-1
cdr3_aa: CSVAGAITGELFF
cdr3_nt: TGCAGCGTTGCGGGGGCTATCACCGGGGAGCTGTTTTTT

j_call: TRBJ2-5
d_call: .
clone_size: few
v_call: TRBV11-2
cdr3_aa: CASSRIPGRQILQETQYF
cdr3_nt: TGTGCCAGCAGCCGAATCCCGGGACGGCAGATCCTCCAAGAGACCCAGTACTTC

j_call: TRBJ2-6
d_call: .
clone_size: few
v_call: TRBV6-1
cdr3_aa: CASSPVMTGIFSGANVLTF
cdr3_nt: TGTGCCAGCAGCCCCGTGATGACAGGAATATTCTCTGGGGCCAACGTCCTGACTTTC

j_call: TRBJ2-3
d_call: TRBD2
clone_size: .
v_call: TRBV6-2/TRBV6-3
cdr3_aa: CASSPLTSGSTDTQYF
cdr3_nt: TGTGCCAGCAGTCCATTGACTAGCGGGAGCACAGATACGCAGTATTTT

j_call: TRBJ1-1
d_call: .
clone_size: .
v_call: TRBV5-1
cdr3_aa: CASSLDPGGSEAFF
cdr3_nt: TGCGCCAGCAGCTTGGATCCAGGTGGGTCTGAAGCTTTCTTT

j_call: TRBJ2-3
d_call: .
clone_size: many
v_call: TRBV7-2
cdr3_aa: CASSWGTDTQYF
cdr3_nt: TGTGCCAGCAGTTGGGGCACAGATACGCAGTATTTT

j_call: TRBJ1-1
d_call: .
clone_size: many
v_call: TRBV5-5
cdr3_aa: CASSLVSGDTEAFF
cdr3_nt: TGTGCCAGCAGCTTGGTTTCCGGTGACACTGAAGCTTTCTTT

j_call: TRBJ2-1
d_call: .
clone_size: .
v_call: TRBV5-1
cdr3_aa: CASSSGPIREQFF
cdr3_nt: TGCGCCAGCAGCTCTGGGCCCATTCGGGAGCAGTTCTTC

j_call: TRBJ1-6
d_call: .
clone_size: .
v_call: TRBV27
cdr3_aa: CASKVPRSYNSPLHF
cdr3_nt: TGTGCCAGCAAGGTCCCCCGCTCCTATAATTCACCCCTCCACTTT

j_call: TRBJ1-5
d_call: TRBD1
clone_size: .
v_call: TRBV5-6
cdr3_aa: CASSLTGLNQPQHF
cdr3_nt: TGTGCCAGCAGCCTGACAGGGCTCAATCAGCCCCAGCATTTT

j_call: TRBJ2-1
d_call: TRBD2
clone_size: .
v_call: TRBV20-1
cdr3_aa: CSADSSGSSTGSYNEQFF
cdr3_nt: TGCAGTGCCGATTCTAGCGGGAGCTCAACCGGGTCCTACAATGAGCAGTTCTTC

j_call: TRBJ2-2
d_call: .
clone_size: .
v_call: TRBV12-3/TRBV12-4
cdr3_aa: CASSAMVGSGGELFF
cdr3_nt: TGTGCCAGCAGTGCGATGGTAGGGTCCGGCGGGGAGCTGTTTTTT

j_call: TRBJ2-1
d_call: .
clone_size: .
v_call: TRBV10-3
cdr3_aa: CATLPGHKLHNEQFF
cdr3_nt: TGTGCCACCCTACCCGGACACAAACTCCACAATGAGCAGTTCTTC

j_call: TRBJ2-2
d_call: .
clone_size: few
v_call: TRBV29-1
cdr3_aa: CGLRDGGIGTGELFF
cdr3_nt: TGCGGCCTGCGGGATGGGGGAATTGGGACCGGGGAGCTGTTTTTT

j_call: TRBJ1-2
d_call: .
clone_size: few
v_call: TRBV30
cdr3_aa: CAWSGAGNYGYTF
cdr3_nt: TGTGCCTGGAGTGGGGCAGGAAACTATGGCTACACCTTC

j_call: TRBJ1-4
d_call: .
clone_size: .
v_call: TRBV7-2
cdr3_aa: CASRRGGVLNEKLFF
cdr3_nt: TGTGCCAGCAGACGGGGGGGCGTCCTTAATGAAAAACTGTTTTTT

j_call: TRBJ2-1
d_call: .
clone_size: many
v_call: TRBV4-2
cdr3_aa: CASSQVEGVEQFF
cdr3_nt: TGTGCCAGCAGCCAAGTGGAGGGAGTTGAGCAGTTCTTC

j_call: TRBJ1-2
d_call: TRBD1
clone_size: .
v_call: TRBV19
cdr3_aa: CASSVDRGRDGGYTF
cdr3_nt: TGTGCCAGTAGTGTGGACAGGGGGCGCGATGGTGGCTACACCTTC

j_call: TRBJ1-2
d_call: .
clone_size: .
v_call: TRBV20-1
cdr3_aa: CSARELGSGGYTF
cdr3_nt: TGCAGTGCAAGAGAGTTAGGGTCCGGTGGCTACACCTTC

j_call: TRBJ2-4
d_call: TRBD2
clone_size: .
v_call: TRBV5-4
cdr3_aa: CASSLFHGTSGVKAKNIQYF
cdr3_nt: TGTGCCAGCAGCTTGTTTCACGGGACTAGCGGAGTTAAAGCCAAAAACATTCAGTACTTC

j_call: TRBJ2-1
d_call: TRBD2
clone_size: few
v_call: TRBV7-9
cdr3_aa: CASTRAGGSSIYNEQFF
cdr3_nt: TGTGCCAGCACCCGGGCGGGAGGGTCGTCCATCTACAATGAGCAGTTCTTC

j_call: TRBJ2-3
d_call: .
clone_size: many
v_call: TRBV18
cdr3_aa: CASSPVGGDDTQYF
cdr3_nt: TGTGCCAGCTCACCAGTTGGGGGTGATGATACGCAGTATTTT

j_call: TRBJ1-1
d_call: TRBD1
clone_size: .
v_call: TRBV6-1
cdr3_aa: CASRGQARPEAFF
cdr3_nt: TGTGCCAGCAGAGGACAGGCGAGGCCTGAAGCTTTCTTT